The 32 T cell receptor beta chains below all came from one sample that was sequenced in a study of post-analysis software for immune sequencing data. General study findings and limits: TRBV segments more frequent in patients than in controls numbered five and included TRBV5-6, TRBV5-1 and TRBV20-1.

The library was made from cDNA and included unique molecular identifiers. From the PCR reads, TCRdb called clonotypes with MiXCR, one entry per CDR3 protein. The sample records about 570,000 distinct CDR3 sequences, around a third being singletons. Their target antigens are unknown. Sample: blood. All receptors derive from a girl younger than 18 with multiple sclerosis.

This clonotype has only a few counts. V usage is TRBV2 and J usage is TRBJ2-3; D perhaps matches TRBD1 (6 bases). V lost 11 bases to trimming and J lost 2 bases, with 14 bases between them. The CDR3 covers 13 residues. Looked up from germline, CDR1 is SNHLY and CDR2 is FYNNEI. In DNA form, the CDR3 reads TGTGCCGGATATCGACAGGACACAGATACGCAGTATTTT. Protein: CAGYRQDTDTQYF. Full variable domain (outside the CDR3, taken from reference TRBV2 and TRBJ2-3): EPEVTQTPSHQVTQMGQEVILRCVPISNHLYFYWYRQILGQKVEFLVSFYNNEISEKSEIFDDQFSVERPDGSNFTLKIRSTKLEDSAMYFCAGYRQDTDTQYFGPGTRLTVL.

This clonotype showed up just a few times. The gene calls are TRBV29-1 and TRBJ2-7; a possible D gene is TRBD1 (5 bases). V was shortened by 6 bases and J by 0 bases, with 24 bases between the two germline ends. This CDR3 region has 17 residues. CDR1 is SQVTM, CDR2 ANQGSEA, per germline. The CDR3 region has the DNA TGCAGCGTAGGTGACAGAAGTCTAATTAAAAGCTCCTACGAGCAGTACTTC. Translating it yields CSVGDRSLIKSSYEQYF.

This clonotype turned up a few times. CDR3 sequence: CASSSLLEQFF. The CDR3 DNA sequence: TGTGCCAGCAGCTCTCTCCTCGAGCAGTTCTTC. The chain is built from TRBV7-2 and TRBJ2-1; D gene uncertain. CDR1 is SGHTA and CDR2 is FQGNSA in the germline V gene. This CDR3 is 11 amino acids long. V was pared by 4 bases and J by 10 bases, with 8 bases between.

The V call is TRBV10-3, the J call TRBJ2-7, with 10 nucleotides matching TRBD1. V was pared by 6 bases and J by 11 bases, with 7 bases of the junction left unmatched. The germline CDR1 and CDR2 sequences are ENHRY and SYGVKD. The CDR3 is 12 amino acids. The CDR3 sequence is CAIRDGTGAEYF. The CDR3 DNA reads as TGTGCCATCAGAGACGGGACAGGGGCGGAGTACTTC.

This clonotype has just one count. The rearrangement links TRBV3-1 to TRBJ2-3, with 8 bases matching TRBD1. CDR3 length: 16 residues. The V and J ends lost 4 bases and 3 bases, in that order; junction bases with no gene match: 9. Looked up from germline, CDR1 is LGHDT and CDR2 is YNNKEL (reference sequence). In DNA form, the CDR3 reads TGTGCCAGCAGCCGCCGGACAGGGATTAGGACAGATACGCAGTATTTT. Protein sequence: CASSRRTGIRTDTQYF.

CDR3 protein: CASSLEAGYNEQYF. The CDR3 bases are TGTGCCAGCAGCTTGGAGGCAGGGTACAATGAGCAGTACTTC. The chain has TRBV5-4 and TRBJ2-7; possibly TRBD1 for D (5 bases). The CDR3 is 14 amino acids. In germline, CDR1 is SGHNT, CDR2 YYREEE (reference sequence). V lost 0 bases, J lost 7 bases, and 14 bases lay in between.

This clonotype has a handful of counts. V and J are TRBV29-1 and TRBJ1-4, with unresolved D. Germline values: CDR1 SQVTM, CDR2 ANQGSEA. CDR3 length: 14 amino acids. Trimming cost V 4 bases and J 5 bases, with 14 bases left between them. CDR3 in DNA: TGCAGCGTTGGAGGAGACATAGGAAATGAAAAACTGTTTTTT. It is translated as CSVGGDIGNEKLFF.

This chain uses TRBV20-1 with TRBJ2-4, with 11 bases that match TRBD2. The J call could be wrong; TRBJ2-7 is a better fit for the DNA end. Looked up from germline, CDR1 is DFQATT and CDR2 is SNEGSKA (reference sequence). There are 15 residues in the CDR3. The chain's CDR3 is CSARDRRLAGNEQYF. DNA for the CDR3: TGCAGTGCTAGAGATCGACGACTAGCGGGGAACGAGCAGTACTTC.

This clonotype has a handful of counts. CDR3 protein: CASKENLAKNIQYF. The CDR3 DNA is TGTGCCAGCAAGGAGAATCTAGCCAAAAACATTCAGTACTTC. J is TRBJ2-4 and V is TRBV27; D gene unclear. Germline V CDR1 and CDR2: MNHEY, SMNVEV (reference sequence). V was pared by 7 bases and J by 0 bases, with 10 bases between. This CDR3 spans 14 amino acids.

The genes are TRBV3-1 and TRBJ2-7; 7 nucleotides agree with TRBD2. This CDR3 is built from 16 residues. Germline trimming cut 6 bases from V and 0 bases from J; bases unmatched to any gene: 11. Germline values: CDR1 LGHDT, CDR2 YNNKEL (reference sequence). The CDR3 nucleotides are TGTGCCAGCAGTAACTTTGAAGCGGGGATCTCCTACGAGCAGTACTTC. This gives the protein CASSNFEAGISYEQYF.

In this sample, this clonotype turned up a few times. The chain uses TRBV21-1 and TRBJ2-1. TRBV21-1 is an annotated pseudogene. The CDR3 is made up of 13 amino acids. In nucleotides, the CDR3 is TGTGCCAGCAGCAAAGTCCGTCACAATGAGCAGTTCTTC. Amino acids: CASSKVRHNEQFF.

This clonotype was counted only a few times. The V and J genes are TRBV2 and TRBJ2-4; 8 nucleotides line up with TRBD1. The J call could be wrong; TRBJ2-7 is a better fit for the DNA end. CDR3 length equals 13 residues. Germline V gene sequence: CDR1 SNHLY, CDR2 FYNNEI. The CDR3 nucleotides are TGTGCCAGCAGTGACAGGGGGCGCGACGAGCAGTACTTC. Translated, it gives CASSDRGRDEQYF.

This chain uses TRBV20-1 with TRBJ2-4; 9 bases are a match to TRBD1. The CDR3 runs 15 residues. V was clipped by 7 bases and J by 4 bases; unmatched bases: 11. The germline V gene encodes CDR1 DFQATT and CDR2 SNEGSKA (reference sequence). The CDR3 DNA reads as TGCAGTGGCTCACCCTCCGGGACAGGGAAAAACATTCAGTACTTC. It codes for CSGSPSGTGKNIQYF.

The rearrangement joins TRBV20-1 to TRBJ2-4; 8 bases fit TRBD2. Germline lookup yields CDR1 DFQATT and CDR2 SNEGSKA (reference sequence). Germline trimming cut 1 base from V and 4 bases from J; bases unmatched to any gene: 15. This CDR3 has 18 amino acids. CDR3: CSARAYLAGLKRKNIQYF. CDR3 sequence (DNA): TGCAGTGCTAGAGCATACCTAGCGGGTCTAAAGAGAAAAAACATTCAGTACTTC.

Ten or more counts support this clonotype. V gene TRBV5-1 combines with J gene TRBJ2-5; 9 positions agree with TRBD1. Trimming cost V 4 bases and J 5 bases; bases outside gene matches: 6. CDR1 SGHRS and CDR2 YFSETQ come from the germline V gene. This CDR3 has 14 residues. The CDR3 DNA is TGCGCCAGCAGCCCAAGGACAGGGGCCGAGACCCAGTACTTC. As protein: CASSPRTGAETQYF.

The rearrangement joins TRBV7-9 to TRBJ2-3; D unresolved. V was cut by 8 bases and J by 0 bases, with 15 bases left in between. Germline V gene sequence: CDR1 SEHNR, CDR2 FQNEAQ (reference sequence). The CDR3 runs to 15 residues. Written as DNA, the CDR3 is TGTGCCAGCGGAGACGCAGTTTCTAGCACAGATACGCAGTATTTT. Its protein product is CASGDAVSSTDTQYF. Complete variable domain (other parts from reference TRBV7-9 and TRBJ2-3): DTGVSQNPRHKITKRGQNVTFRCDPISEHNRLYWYRQTLGQGPEFLTYFQNEAQLEKSRLLSDRFSAERPKGSFSTLEIQRTEQGDSAMYLCASGDAVSSTDTQYFGPGTRLTVL.

This clonotype has more than one count but fewer than ten. The genes are TRBV12-3 or TRBV12-4 and TRBJ2-3, with D perhaps matching TRBD2 (5 bases). The V end lost 8 bases, the J end lost 2 bases, and 17 bases lay between the germline ends. This CDR3 contains 15 residues. The CDR3: CASVPIGGPTDTQYF. DNA of the CDR3: TGTGCCAGCGTACCTATTGGCGGGCCCACAGATACGCAGTATTTT.

V is TRBV28 and J is TRBJ1-2, with D uncertain. CDR1 MDHEN and CDR2 SYDVKM come from the germline V gene. V lost 2 bases and J lost 5, with 6 bases in between. The CDR3 extends over 12 amino acids. For the CDR3, the DNA is TGTGCCAGCAGTTTAAATGAGTATGGCTACACCTTC. This encodes CASSLNEYGYTF.

This clonotype was counted between two and nine times. V gene TRBV10-3 combines with J gene TRBJ2-5; 14 bases match TRBD2. Germline V gene data show CDR1 as ENHRY and CDR2 as SYGVKD. The CDR3 runs 18 residues. J was trimmed by 2 bases and V by 3 bases; bases with no gene match: 8. CDR3: CAISERLAGGKEQETQYF. As DNA, the CDR3 is TGTGCCATCAGTGAAAGACTAGCGGGGGGGAAGGAACAAGAGACCCAGTACTTC.

The genes are TRBV28 and TRBJ1-1; the D gene is possibly TRBD1 (5 bases). CDR1 and CDR2 from the germline V gene are MDHEN and SYDVKM. V was clipped by 7 bases and J by 4 bases, with 13 bases between them. The CDR3 extends over 13 amino acids. The CDR3 sequence is CASTPQGSTEAFF. As DNA, the CDR3 is TGTGCCAGCACTCCTCAGGGTTCCACTGAAGCTTTCTTT.

This clonotype appeared many times. The chain carries TRBV18 and TRBJ2-7; 9 bases agree with TRBD1. The CDR3 runs to 14 residues. CDR1 KGHSH and CDR2 LQKENI come from the germline V gene. With V trimmed by 6 bases and J by 3 bases, 6 bases remained unmatched. In DNA, the CDR3 is TGTGCCAGCTCCCCGGGACAGGGAGTCTACGAGCAGTACTTC. It encodes CASSPGQGVYEQYF.

The CDR3 sequence is CATNRQGASETQYF. CDR3 nucleotide sequence: TGTGCCACGAATAGACAGGGGGCGTCAGAGACCCAGTACTTC. V gene TRBV2 combines with J gene TRBJ2-7; the match to TRBD1 covers 10 bases. Gene TRBJ2-5 matches the end of the DNA better, so the J call may be wrong. CDR3 length: 14 residues. Germline V gene data show CDR1 as SNHLY and CDR2 as FYNNEI.

The rearrangement uses TRBV24-1 and TRBJ2-7; no reliable D call. The J call is doubtful: the DNA matches TRBJ2-5 better. The CDR3 totals 16 residues. Germline V gene sequence: CDR1 KGHDR, CDR2 SFDVKD. DNA for the CDR3: TGTGCCACCAGTGATGGCCTGGCGGTTCCCCCAGAGACCCAGTACTTC. Its protein product is CATSDGLAVPPETQYF.

This clonotype has only a few counts. J is TRBJ2-5 and V is TRBV12-3 or TRBV12-4; weak D call: TRBD1 (6 bases). This CDR3 contains 14 residues. Trimming took off 5 bases at V and 4 bases at J, with 14 bases between the two ends. CDR3 in amino acids: CASSPQQGVETQYF. In DNA, the CDR3 is TGTGCCAGCAGTCCTCAACAGGGTGTAGAGACCCAGTACTTC.

This clonotype was counted a few times. The chain has TRBV20-1 and TRBJ2-3; the match to TRBD2 covers 13 bases. V shed 3 bases, J shed 11 bases, and the junction held 8 bases outside the gene matches. From germline, CDR1 is DFQATT and CDR2 SNEGSKA (reference sequence). The CDR3 is 14 amino acids. CDR3 bases: TGCAGTGCTAGCACCGGGACTAGCGGGGACGTGCAGTATTTT. Residues: CSASTGTSGDVQYF.

This clonotype was picked up a small number of times. This chain joins TRBV4-1 and TRBJ2-7; tentatively, D is TRBD1 (5 bases). Trimming took 1 base from V and 5 from J, leaving 12 bases between them. The CDR3 totals 14 residues. The germline CDR1 and CDR2 sequences are MGHRA and YSYEKL. In DNA, the CDR3 is TGCGCCAGCAGCCAAGGGGGCGTAGTGGACGAGCAGTACTTC. Its translation: CASSQGGVVDEQYF.

This clonotype was detected a few times. The rearrangement links TRBV7-2 to TRBJ2-7, with D possibly TRBD2 on 5 matching bases. Trimming shortened V by 1 base and J by 4 bases, and 11 bases separated the two germline ends. Germline lookup yields CDR1 SGHTA and CDR2 FQGNSA. This CDR3 comprises 14 residues. In nucleotides, the CDR3 is TGTGCCAGCAGCTTAGTAGCCGGGGAGTACGAGCAGTACTTC. It encodes CASSLVAGEYEQYF.

The rearrangement uses TRBV6-6 and TRBJ1-1; no definite D call. The CDR3 has 15 amino acids. The germline V and J ends were trimmed by 2 bases and 4 bases, with 14 bases remaining between them. The germline gives CDR1 MNHNY, CDR2 SVGAGI (reference sequence). In DNA form, the CDR3 reads TGTGCCAGCAGTTACAACCGGGTCCGGACCACTGAAGCTTTCTTT. Its protein is CASSYNRVRTTEAFF.

The V gene is TRBV20-1, the J gene TRBJ2-1; TRBD2 aligns across 14 bases. Per germline, CDR1 DFQATT and CDR2 SNEGSKA (reference sequence). The CDR3 runs to 16 residues. The V gene end was trimmed by 5 bases and the J gene end by 10 bases; junction bases not matched to a gene: 13. CDR3 sequence (DNA): TGCAGTGCTTACCTTCGTCGACTAGCGGGGGGGAACGAGCAGTTCTTC. Encoded protein: CSAYLRRLAGGNEQFF.

The V and J genes are TRBV11-2 and TRBJ2-3; D gene ambiguous. Germline assignment: CDR1 SGHAT and CDR2 FQNNGV. The CDR3 totals 12 residues. Trimming took off 5 bases at V and 4 bases at J, with 7 bases between the two ends. The CDR3 region is CASSIYSDTQYF. The CDR3 coding sequence is TGTGCCAGCAGCATCTATTCAGATACGCAGTATTTT. The full variable domain, with the rest looked up from reference TRBV11-2 and TRBJ2-3, is EAGVAQSPRYKIIEKRQSVAFWCNPISGHATLYWYQQILGQGPKLLIQFQNNGVVDDSQLPKDRFSAERLKGVDSTLKIQPAKLEDSAVYLCASSIYSDTQYFGPGTRLTVL.

This chain joins TRBV15 and TRBJ1-2, with D possibly being TRBD1 (5 bases). CDR1 is LNHNV and CDR2 is YYDKDF in the germline V gene (reference sequence). V was clipped by 0 bases and J by 2 bases, with 7 bases between them. CDR3 length: 14 residues. CDR3 region: CATSRDPGNYGYTF. The CDR3 region has the DNA TGTGCCACCAGCAGAGATCCAGGGAACTATGGCTACACCTTC.

The V call is TRBV20-1, the J call TRBJ2-1, with D possibly being TRBD1 (8 bases). Germline V gives CDR1 DFQATT, CDR2 SNEGSKA (reference sequence). There are 17 residues in the CDR3. The V end was cut by 7 bases, the J end by 7 bases, with 29 bases between. CDR3 in DNA: TGCAGTGTCAACGGACAGGGAGGGAGGGTATTGAGTAATGAGCAGTTCTTC. Residues: CSVNGQGGRVLSNEQFF.